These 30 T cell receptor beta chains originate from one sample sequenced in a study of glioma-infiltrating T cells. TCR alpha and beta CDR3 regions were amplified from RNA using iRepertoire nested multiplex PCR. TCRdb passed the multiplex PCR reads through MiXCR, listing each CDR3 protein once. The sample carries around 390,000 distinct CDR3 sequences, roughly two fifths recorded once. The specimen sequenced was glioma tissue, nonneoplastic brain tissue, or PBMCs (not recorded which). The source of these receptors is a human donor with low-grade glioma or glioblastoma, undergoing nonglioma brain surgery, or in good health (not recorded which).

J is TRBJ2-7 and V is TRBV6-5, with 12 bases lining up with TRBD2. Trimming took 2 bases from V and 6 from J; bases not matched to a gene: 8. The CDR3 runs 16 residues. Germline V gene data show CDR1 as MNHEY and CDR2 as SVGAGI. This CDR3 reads CASSYALAGGRSEQYF. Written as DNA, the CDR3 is TGTGCCAGCAGTTACGCCCTAGCGGGAGGGCGCTCCGAGCAGTACTTC.

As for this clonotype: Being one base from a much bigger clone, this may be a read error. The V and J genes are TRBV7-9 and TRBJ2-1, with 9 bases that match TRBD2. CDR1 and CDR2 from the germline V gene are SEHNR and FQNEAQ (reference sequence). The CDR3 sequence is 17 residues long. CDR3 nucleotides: TGTGCCAGCAGGTTAGTCGGCGGGAGGGCCGACTACAATGAGCAGTTCTTC. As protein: CASRLVGGRADYNEQFF. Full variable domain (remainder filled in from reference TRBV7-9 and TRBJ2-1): DTGVSQNPRHKITKRGQNVTFRCDPISEHNRLYWYRQTLGQGPEFLTYFQNEAQLEKSRLLSDRFSAERPKGSFSTLEIQRTEQGDSAMYLCASRLVGGRADYNEQFFGPGTRLTVL.

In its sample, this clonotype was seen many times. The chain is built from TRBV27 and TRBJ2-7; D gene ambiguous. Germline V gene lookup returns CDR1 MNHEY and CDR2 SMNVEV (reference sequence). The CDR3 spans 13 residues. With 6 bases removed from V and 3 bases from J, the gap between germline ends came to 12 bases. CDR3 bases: TGTGCCAGCAGGCCCGTAGGTGTCTACGAGCAGTACTTC. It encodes CASRPVGVYEQYF.

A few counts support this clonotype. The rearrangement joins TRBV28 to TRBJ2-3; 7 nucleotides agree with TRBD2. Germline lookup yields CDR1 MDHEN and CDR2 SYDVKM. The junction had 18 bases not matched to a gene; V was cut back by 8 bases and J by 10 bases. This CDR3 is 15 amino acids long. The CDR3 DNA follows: TGTGCCAGCGCTGAAAGCGGGGCCCCGTCATGGGCGCAGTATTTT. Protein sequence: CASAESGAPSWAQYF.

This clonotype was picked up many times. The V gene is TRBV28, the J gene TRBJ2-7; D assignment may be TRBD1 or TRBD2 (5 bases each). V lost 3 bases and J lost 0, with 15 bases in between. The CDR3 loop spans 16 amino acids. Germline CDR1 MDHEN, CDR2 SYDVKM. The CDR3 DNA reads TGTGCCAGCAGTTTGGGACCTCATCCCTCCTCCTACGAGCAGTACTTC. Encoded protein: CASSLGPHPSSYEQYF.

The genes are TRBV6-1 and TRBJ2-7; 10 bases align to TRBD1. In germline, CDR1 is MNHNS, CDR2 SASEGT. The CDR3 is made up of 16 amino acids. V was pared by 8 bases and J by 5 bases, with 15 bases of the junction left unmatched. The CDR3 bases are TGTGCCAGCTGCGCTCCACCGGGACAGGGGTCCAACGAGCAGTACTTC. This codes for CASCAPPGQGSNEQYF.

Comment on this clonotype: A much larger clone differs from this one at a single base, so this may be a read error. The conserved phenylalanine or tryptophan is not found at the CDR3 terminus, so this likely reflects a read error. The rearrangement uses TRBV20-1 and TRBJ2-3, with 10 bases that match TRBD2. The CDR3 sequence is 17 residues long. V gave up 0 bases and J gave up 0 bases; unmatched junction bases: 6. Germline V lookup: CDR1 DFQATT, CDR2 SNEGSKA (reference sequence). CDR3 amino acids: CSARDPSGRGSTDTQYL. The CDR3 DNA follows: TGCAGTGCTAGAGACCCTAGCGGGAGAGGAAGCACAGATACGCAGTATCTT.

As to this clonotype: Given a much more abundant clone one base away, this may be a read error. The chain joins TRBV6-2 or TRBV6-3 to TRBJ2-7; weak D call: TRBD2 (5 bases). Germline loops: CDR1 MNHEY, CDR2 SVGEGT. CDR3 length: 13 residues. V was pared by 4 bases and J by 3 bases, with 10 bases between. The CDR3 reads CASSSTGNYEQYF. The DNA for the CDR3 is TGTGCCAGCAGTTCGACGGGGAACTACGAGCAGTACTTC.

The CDR3 DNA reads as TGTGCCAGCACTTTCGGAGATCCCTCAGATACGCAGTATTTT. Amino acid sequence: CASTFGDPSDTQYF. The V gene is TRBV7-2, the J gene TRBJ2-3; the D is unclear. Germline V gene sequence: CDR1 SGHTA, CDR2 FQGNSA. The ends were cut back, 7 bases at V and 4 bases at J, with 15 bases in the middle. The CDR3 loop spans 14 amino acids.

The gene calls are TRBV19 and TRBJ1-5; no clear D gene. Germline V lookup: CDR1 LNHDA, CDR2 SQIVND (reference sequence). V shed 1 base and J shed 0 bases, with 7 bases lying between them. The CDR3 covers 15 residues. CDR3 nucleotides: TGTGCCAGTAGTATAGGTCAAGATAGCAATCAGCCCCAGCATTTT. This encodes CASSIGQDSNQPQHF.

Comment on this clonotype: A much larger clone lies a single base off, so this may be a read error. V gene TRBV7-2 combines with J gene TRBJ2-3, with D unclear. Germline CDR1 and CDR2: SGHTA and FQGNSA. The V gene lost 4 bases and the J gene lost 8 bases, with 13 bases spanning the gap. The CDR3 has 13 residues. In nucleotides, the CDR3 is TGTGCCAGCAGCTCCGGCGGTAGGAGTACGCAGTATTTT. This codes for CASSSGGRSTQYF.

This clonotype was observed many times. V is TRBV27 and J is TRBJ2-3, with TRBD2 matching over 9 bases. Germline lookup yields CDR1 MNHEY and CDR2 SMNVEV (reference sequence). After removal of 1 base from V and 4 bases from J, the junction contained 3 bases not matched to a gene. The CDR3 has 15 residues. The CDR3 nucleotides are TGTGCCAGCAGTTTATGGACTAGCGCTTCAGATACGCAGTATTTT. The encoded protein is CASSLWTSASDTQYF.

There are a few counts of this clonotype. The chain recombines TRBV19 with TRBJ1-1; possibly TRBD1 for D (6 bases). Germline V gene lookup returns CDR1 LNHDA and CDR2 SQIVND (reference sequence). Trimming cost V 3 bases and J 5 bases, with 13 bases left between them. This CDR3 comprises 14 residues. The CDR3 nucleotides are TGTGCCAGTAGTATCCTTTCCGGACAGACTGAAGCTTTCTTT. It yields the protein CASSILSGQTEAFF.

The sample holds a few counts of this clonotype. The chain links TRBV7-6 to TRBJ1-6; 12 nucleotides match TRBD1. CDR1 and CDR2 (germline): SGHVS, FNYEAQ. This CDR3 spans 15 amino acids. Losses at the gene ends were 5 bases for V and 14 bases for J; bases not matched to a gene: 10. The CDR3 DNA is TGTGCCAGCAGCCCCCGAGGGACAGGGGGCTCGTCCCTCCACTTT. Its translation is CASSPRGTGGSSLHF.

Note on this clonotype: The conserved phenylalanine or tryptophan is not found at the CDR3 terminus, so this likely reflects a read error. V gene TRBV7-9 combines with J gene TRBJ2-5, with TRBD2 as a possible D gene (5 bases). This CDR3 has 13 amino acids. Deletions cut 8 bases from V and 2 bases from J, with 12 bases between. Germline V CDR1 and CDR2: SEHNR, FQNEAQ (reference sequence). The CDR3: CASRPGGQETQYS. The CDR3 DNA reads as TGTGCCAGCCGCCCCGGAGGTCAAGAGACCCAGTACTCC.

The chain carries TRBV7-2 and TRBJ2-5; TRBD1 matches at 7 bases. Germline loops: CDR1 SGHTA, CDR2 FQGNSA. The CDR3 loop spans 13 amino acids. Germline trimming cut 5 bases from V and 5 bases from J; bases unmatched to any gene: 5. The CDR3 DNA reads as TGTGCCAGCAGCCACACAGGGGCCGAGACCCAGTACTTC. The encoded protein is CASSHTGAETQYF. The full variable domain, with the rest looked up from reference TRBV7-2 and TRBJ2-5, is GAGVSQSPSNKVTEKGKDVELRCDPISGHTALYWYRQSLGQGLEFLIYFQGNSAPDKSGLPSDRFSAERTGGSVSTLTIQRTQQEDSAVYLCASSHTGAETQYFGPGTRLLVL.

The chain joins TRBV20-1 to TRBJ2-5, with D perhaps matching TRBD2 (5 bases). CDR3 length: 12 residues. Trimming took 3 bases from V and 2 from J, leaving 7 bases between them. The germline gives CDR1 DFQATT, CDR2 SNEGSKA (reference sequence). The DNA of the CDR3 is TGCAGTGCTAGGGGGAGTCAAGAGACCCAGTACTTC. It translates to CSARGSQETQYF.

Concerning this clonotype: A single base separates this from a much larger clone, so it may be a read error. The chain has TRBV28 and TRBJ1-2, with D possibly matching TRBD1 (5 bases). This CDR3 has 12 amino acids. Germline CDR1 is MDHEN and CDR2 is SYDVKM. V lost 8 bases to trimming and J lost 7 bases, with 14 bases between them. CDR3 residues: CASGPRGPGYTF. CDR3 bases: TGTGCCAGCGGTCCCCGGGGCCCTGGCTACACCTTC.

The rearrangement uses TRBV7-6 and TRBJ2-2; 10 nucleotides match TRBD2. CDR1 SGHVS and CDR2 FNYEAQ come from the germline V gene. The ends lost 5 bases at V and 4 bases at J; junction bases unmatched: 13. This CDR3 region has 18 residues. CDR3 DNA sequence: TGTGCCAGCAGCCCCCAGCGATCTAGCGGGAGTTTCACCGGGGAGCTGTTTTTT. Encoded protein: CASSPQRSSGSFTGELFF.

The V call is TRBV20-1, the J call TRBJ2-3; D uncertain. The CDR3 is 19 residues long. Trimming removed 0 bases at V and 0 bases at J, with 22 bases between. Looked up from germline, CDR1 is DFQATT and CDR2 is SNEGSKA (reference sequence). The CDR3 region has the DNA TGCAGTGCTAGAGATCGGCCTAATCGAGATCGAGGTAGCACAGATACGCAGTATTTT. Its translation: CSARDRPNRDRGSTDTQYF.

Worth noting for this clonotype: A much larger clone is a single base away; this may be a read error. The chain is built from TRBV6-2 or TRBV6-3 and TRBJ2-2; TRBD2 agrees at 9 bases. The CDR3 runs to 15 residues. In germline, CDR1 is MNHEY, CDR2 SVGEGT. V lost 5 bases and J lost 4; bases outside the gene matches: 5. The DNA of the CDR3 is TGTGCCAGCAGTCTCGATAGCGGGAGCACCGGGGAGCTGTTTTTT. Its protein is CASSLDSGSTGELFF.

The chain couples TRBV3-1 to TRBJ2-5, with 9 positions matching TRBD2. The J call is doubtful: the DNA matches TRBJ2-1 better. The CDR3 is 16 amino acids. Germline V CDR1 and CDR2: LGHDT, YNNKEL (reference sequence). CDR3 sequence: CASSLPSGTGYNEQFF. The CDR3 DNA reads TGTGCCAGCAGCCTTCCTAGCGGGACTGGTTACAATGAGCAGTTCTTC.

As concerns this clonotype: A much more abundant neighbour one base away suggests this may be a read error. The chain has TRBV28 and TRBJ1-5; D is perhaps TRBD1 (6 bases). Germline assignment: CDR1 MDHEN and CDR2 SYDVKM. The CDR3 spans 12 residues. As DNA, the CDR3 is TGTGCAGGGGCAGGGGAGCATCAGCCCCAGGATTTT. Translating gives CAGAGEHQPQDF.

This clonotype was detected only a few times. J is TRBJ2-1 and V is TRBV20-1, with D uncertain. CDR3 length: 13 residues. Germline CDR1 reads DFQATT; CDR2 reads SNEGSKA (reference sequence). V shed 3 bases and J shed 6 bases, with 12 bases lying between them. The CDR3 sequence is CSARVWEGNEQFF. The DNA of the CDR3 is TGCAGTGCTAGGGTCTGGGAAGGCAATGAGCAGTTCTTC.

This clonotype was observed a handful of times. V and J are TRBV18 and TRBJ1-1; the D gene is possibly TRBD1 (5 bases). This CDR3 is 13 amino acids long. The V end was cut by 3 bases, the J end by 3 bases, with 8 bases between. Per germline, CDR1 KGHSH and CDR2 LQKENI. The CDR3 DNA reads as TGTGCCAGCTCACCGGGACGAGACACTGAAGCTTTCTTT. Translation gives CASSPGRDTEAFF.

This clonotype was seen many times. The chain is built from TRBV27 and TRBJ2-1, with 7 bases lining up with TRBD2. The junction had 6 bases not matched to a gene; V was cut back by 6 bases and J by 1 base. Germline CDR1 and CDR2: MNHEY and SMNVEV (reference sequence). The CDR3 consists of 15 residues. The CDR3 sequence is CASRGGSLSYNEQFF. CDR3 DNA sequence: TGTGCCAGCAGGGGGGGGAGTTTGTCCTACAATGAGCAGTTCTTC.

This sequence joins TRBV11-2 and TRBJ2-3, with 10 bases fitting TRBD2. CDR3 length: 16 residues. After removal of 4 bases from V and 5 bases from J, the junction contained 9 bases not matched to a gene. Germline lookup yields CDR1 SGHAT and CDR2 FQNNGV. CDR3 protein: CASSSQTSGYQDTQYF. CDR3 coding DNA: TGTGCCAGCAGCTCCCAGACTAGCGGGTACCAAGATACGCAGTATTTT.

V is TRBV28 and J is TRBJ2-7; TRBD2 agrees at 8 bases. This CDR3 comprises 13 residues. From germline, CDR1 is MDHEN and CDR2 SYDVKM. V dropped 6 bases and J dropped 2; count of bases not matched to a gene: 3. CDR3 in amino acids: CASRMREAYEQYF. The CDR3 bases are TGTGCCAGCAGGATGCGGGAGGCCTACGAGCAGTACTTC.

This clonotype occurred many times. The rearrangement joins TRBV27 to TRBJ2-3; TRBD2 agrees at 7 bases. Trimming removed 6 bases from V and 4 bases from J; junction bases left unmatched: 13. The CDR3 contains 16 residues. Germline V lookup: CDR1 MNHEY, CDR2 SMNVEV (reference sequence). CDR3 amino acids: CASSSRLALTPDTQYF. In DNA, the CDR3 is TGTGCCAGCAGCTCCAGACTAGCTCTAACCCCAGATACGCAGTATTTT.

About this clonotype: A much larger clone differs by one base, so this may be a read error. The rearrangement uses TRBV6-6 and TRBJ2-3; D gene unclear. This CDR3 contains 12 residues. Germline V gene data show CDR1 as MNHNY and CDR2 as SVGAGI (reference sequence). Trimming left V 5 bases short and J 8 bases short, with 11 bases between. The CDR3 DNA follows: TGTGCCAGCAGTAATAGGTTAGGTACGCAGTATTTT. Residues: CASSNRLGTQYF.